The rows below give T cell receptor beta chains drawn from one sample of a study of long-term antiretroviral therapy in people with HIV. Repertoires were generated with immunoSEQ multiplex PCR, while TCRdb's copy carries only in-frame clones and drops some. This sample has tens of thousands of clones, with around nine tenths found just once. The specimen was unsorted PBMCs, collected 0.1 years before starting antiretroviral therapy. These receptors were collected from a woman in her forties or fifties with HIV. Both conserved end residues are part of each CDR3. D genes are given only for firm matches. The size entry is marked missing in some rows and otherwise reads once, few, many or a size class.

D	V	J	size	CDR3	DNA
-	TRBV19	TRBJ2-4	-	CASSISRTGLNIQYF	TGTGCCAGTAGTATCAGTCGAACAGGGCTAAACATTCAGTACTTC
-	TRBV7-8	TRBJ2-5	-	CASSQRRRGGQETQYF	TGTGCCAGCAGCCAACGGAGGCGGGGAGGCCAAGAGACCCAGTACTTC
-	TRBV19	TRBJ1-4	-	CASSTSRDTASEKLFF	TGTGCCAGTAGTACATCCCGGGACACGGCGAGCGAAAAACTGTTTTTT
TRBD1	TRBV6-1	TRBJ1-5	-	CASIVRDRYQPQHF	TGTGCCAGCATCGTCCGGGACAGATATCAGCCCCAGCATTTT
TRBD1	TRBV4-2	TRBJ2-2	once	CASSQVLWTGGQFSNTGELFF	TGTGCCAGCAGCCAAGTCCTGTGGACAGGGGGTCAGTTTTCGAACACCGGGGAGCTGTTTTTT
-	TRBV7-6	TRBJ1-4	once	CASSLEQGPQRKLFF	TGTGCCAGCAGCTTAGAACAGGGCCCCCAACGAAAACTGTTTTTT
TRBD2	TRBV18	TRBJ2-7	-	CASSTTQTSGGAVAYEQYF	TGTGCCAGCTCGACGACCCAGACTAGCGGGGGGGCCGTCGCCTACGAGCAGTACTTC
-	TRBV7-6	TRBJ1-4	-	CASSLVLSGERELFF	TGTGCCAGCAGCTTAGTTCTTTCAGGGGAGAGGGAACTGTTTTTT
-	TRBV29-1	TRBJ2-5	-	CSVSRRGGLETQYF	TGCAGCGTTAGCAGGCGCGGGGGCTTGGAGACCCAGTACTTC
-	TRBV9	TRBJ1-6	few	CASSVAGGRTSPLHF	TGTGCCAGCAGCGTAGCTGGGGGCAGGACGTCACCCCTCCACTTT
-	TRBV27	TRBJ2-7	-	CASSFLGSQAYEQYF	TGTGCCAGCAGTTTTTTGGGAAGCCAAGCCTACGAGCAGTACTTC
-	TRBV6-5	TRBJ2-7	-	CASSGSIRGSYEQYF	TGTGCCAGCTCGGGCTCCATAAGAGGATCCTACGAGCAGTACTTC
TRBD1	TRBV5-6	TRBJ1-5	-	CASSSFDRDNQPQHF	TGTGCCAGCAGCTCGTTTGACAGGGACAATCAGCCCCAGCATTTT
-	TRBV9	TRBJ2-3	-	CASSVQTGGTDTQYF	TGTGCCAGCAGCGTTCAGACAGGAGGCACAGATACGCAGTATTTT
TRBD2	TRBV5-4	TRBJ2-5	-	CASSLTGGLEETQYF	TGTGCCAGCAGCTTGACCGGGGGGTTGGAAGAGACCCAGTACTTC
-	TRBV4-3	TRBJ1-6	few	CASSQERGVLSPLHF	TGCGCCAGCAGCCAAGAAAGGGGGGTACTTTCACCCCTCCACTTT
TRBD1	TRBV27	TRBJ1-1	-	CASIRQGSLSLLGTEAFF	TGTGCCAGCATCCGACAGGGTTCCCTGTCGTTATTGGGCACTGAAGCTTTCTTT
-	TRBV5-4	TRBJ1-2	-	CASSWRRENNYGYTF	TGTGCCAGCAGCTGGAGACGGGAGAATAACTATGGCTACACCTTC
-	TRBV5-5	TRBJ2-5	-	CASSLVRGETQYF	TGTGCCAGCAGCTTGGTCCGGGGTGAGACCCAGTACTTC